This is a list of T cell receptor beta chains from one sample in a study of identical twins' blood T cells. TCRdb recomputed calls from the 5' RACE reads with MiXCR, one row per CDR3 protein. This table has 300,000 to 450,000 distinct CDR3 sequences, 28% appearing once. Sequencing was performed on PBMCs. The source is a woman aged 18 to 55 in good health. Each CDR3 is given with its conserved first and last residue. The order of the fields is D gene, J gene, CDR3 length, clone size, V gene, CDR3 protein, CDR3 DNA. A D gene is named only where the DNA matches it firmly. Clone size is stated in some rows and not others, as once, few, many or a class when expanded.

. | TRBJ2-2 | 15 | once | TRBV11-3 | CASSPRVVNTGELFF | TGTGCCAGCAGCCCCCGGGTCGTGAACACCGGGGAGCTGTTTTTT
. | TRBJ1-5 | 13 | few | TRBV5-6 | CASSLGGFQPQHF | TGTGCCAGCAGCCTCGGGGGATTTCAGCCCCAGCATTTT
. | TRBJ2-3 | 16 | few | TRBV10-3 | CAISNRQTPSTDTQYF | TGTGCCATCAGCAACAGACAGACCCCGAGCACAGATACGCAGTATTTT
TRBD1 | TRBJ1-5 | 12 | few | TRBV27 | CASGTALGPQHF | TGTGCCAGCGGGACAGCCCTAGGGCCCCAGCATTTT
. | TRBJ1-3 | 13 | . | TRBV29-1 | CSVRRDPGNTIYF | TGCAGCGTGCGCCGGGACCCTGGAAACACCATATATTTT
TRBD1 | TRBJ2-1 | 14 | . | TRBV19 | CASSGRGQLNEQFF | TGTGCCAGTAGTGGACGGGGACAGCTCAATGAGCAGTTCTTC
. | TRBJ1-1 | 11 | few | TRBV19 | CATSSRTEAFF | TGTGCCACGTCGTCTCGCACTGAAGCTTTCTTT
TRBD2 | TRBJ2-1 | 17 | many | TRBV12-3/TRBV12-4 | CASKIEARTSGSAEQFF | TGTGCCAGCAAGATAGAAGCAAGGACTAGCGGGTCGGCTGAGCAGTTCTTC
TRBD2 | TRBJ2-3 | 20 | few | TRBV15 | CATSRDSFSGRELSTDTQYF | TGTGCCACCAGCAGAGATTCCTTTAGCGGGAGGGAATTGAGCACAGATACGCAGTATTTT
. | TRBJ1-1 | 17 | . | TRBV12-5 | CASGLSGDTLLNTEAFF | TGTGCTAGTGGTTTGTCGGGGGACACCCTTTTGAACACTGAAGCTTTCTTT
TRBD2 | TRBJ2-7 | 15 | many | TRBV6-2/TRBV6-3 | CASSYSLAGSYEQYF | TGTGCCAGCAGTTACTCCCTAGCGGGATCCTACGAGCAGTACTTC
. | TRBJ2-1 | 13 | . | TRBV7-9 | CASSLAESNEQFF | TGTGCCAGCAGCTTAGCTGAGTCCAATGAGCAGTTCTTC
. | TRBJ2-1 | 13 | . | TRBV20-1 | CSSSSGVYNEQFF | TGCAGTTCAAGTAGCGGTGTGTACAATGAGCAGTTCTTC
. | TRBJ1-5 | 15 | few | TRBV7-9 | CASSPRDGGNQPQHF | TGTGCCAGCAGCCCAAGGGACGGCGGAAATCAGCCCCAGCATTTT
. | TRBJ1-5 | 15 | many | TRBV6-6 | CASSYSTQINQPQHF | TGTGCCAGCAGTTACTCGACCCAAATCAATCAGCCCCAGCATTTT
. | TRBJ1-1 | 17 | . | TRBV7-9 | CASSLKDGITMNTEAFF | TGTGCCAGCAGCTTAAAGGACGGAATAACCATGAACACTGAAGCTTTCTTT
. | TRBJ1-5 | 12 | . | TRBV27 | CASSFPGQPQHF | TGTGCCAGCAGTTTCCCGGGGCAGCCCCAGCATTTT
. | TRBJ1-5 | 14 | few | TRBV19 | CASTATPGTQPQHF | TGTGCCAGTACCGCTACCCCAGGGACTCAGCCCCAGCATTTT
. | TRBJ2-7 | 15 | . | TRBV29-1 | CSVISAAGNLYEQYF | TGCAGCGTCATTTCGGCGGCAGGCAACCTCTACGAGCAGTACTTC
. | TRBJ1-1 | 15 | . | TRBV20-1 | CSARDPEGMDTDAFF | TGCAGTGCTAGAGATCCGGAGGGGATGGACACTGATGCTTTCTTT
TRBD1 | TRBJ1-2 | 13 | . | TRBV29-1 | CSVDSRGRNGYTF | TGCAGCGTTGATTCCAGGGGGCGGAATGGCTACACCTTC
. | TRBJ1-1 | 14 | many | TRBV27 | CASSSQGGNTEAFF | TGTGCCAGCAGTTCACAGGGCGGTAACACTGAAGCTTTCTTT
. | TRBJ1-1 | 14 | few | TRBV19 | CASGRGQTNTEAFF | TGTGCCAGTGGAAGAGGACAGACGAACACTGAAGCTTTCTTT
TRBD1 | TRBJ1-1 | 15 | . | TRBV14 | CASSPGTVLNTEAFF | TGTGCCAGCAGCCCCGGGACAGTACTAAACACTGAAGCTTTCTTT
TRBD2 | TRBJ2-7 | 13 | few | TRBV2 | CASSERLASEQYF | TGTGCCAGCAGTGAAAGACTAGCTAGCGAGCAGTACTTC
. | TRBJ2-1 | 15 | . | TRBV7-2 | CASSSVSNSYNEQFF | TGTGCCAGCAGCTCTGTGTCGAACTCCTACAATGAGCAGTTCTTC
. | TRBJ2-3 | 15 | . | TRBV6-5 | CASSCDQTSTDTQYF | TGTGCCAGCAGTTGCGACCAAACTAGCACAGATACGCAGTATTTT
TRBD2 | TRBJ2-7 | 11 | many | TRBV20-1 | CSGTSDFEQYF | TGCAGTGGGACTAGCGATTTCGAGCAGTACTTC
. | TRBJ2-5 | 13 | many | TRBV7-7 | CASSFLAEETQYF | TGTGCTAGCAGCTTTCTAGCAGAAGAGACCCAGTACTTC
TRBD1 | TRBJ2-7 | 12 | few | TRBV29-1 | CSVVYTGGEQYF | TGCAGCGTTGTATATACAGGGGGTGAGCAGTACTTC
. | TRBJ1-2 | 15 | . | TRBV19 | CASSRSGRLSYGYTF | TGTGCCAGTAGTCGTTCTGGACGTCTGTCCTATGGCTACACCTTC
. | TRBJ1-5 | 14 | few | TRBV6-6 | CASTGAQLSQPQHF | TGTGCCAGCACCGGAGCCCAATTATCACAGCCCCAGCATTTT
. | TRBJ2-4 | 18 | . | TRBV10-1 | CASSVVRGVRLAKNIQYF | TGCGCCAGCAGTGTCGTTCGGGGAGTACGATTAGCCAAAAACATTCAGTACTTC
. | TRBJ1-1 | 11 | . | TRBV18 | CASRNPIEAFF | TGTGCCAGCCGTAACCCTATTGAAGCTTTCTTT
. | TRBJ1-1 | 13 | many | TRBV20-1 | CSARDRGGTEAFF | TGCAGTGCTAGAGATCGAGGGGGAACTGAAGCTTTCTTT
. | TRBJ1-2 | 13 | . | TRBV29-1 | CSVAKEGNYGYTF | TGCAGCGTTGCGAAGGAGGGGAACTATGGCTACACCTTC
TRBD1 | TRBJ1-2 | 16 | few | TRBV6-6 | CASRQPPDRQGLGYTF | TGTGCCAGCAGACAACCTCCGGATCGACAGGGTCTAGGCTACACCTTC
. | TRBJ1-2 | 13 | few | TRBV3-1 | CASSLGGTDGYTF | TGTGCCAGCAGCCTGGGAGGGACGGATGGCTACACCTTC
. | TRBJ2-4 | 16 | few | TRBV6-2/TRBV6-3 | CASTPQGALSFNIQYF | TGTGCCAGCACCCCCCAAGGGGCTCTGAGTTTTAACATTCAGTACTTC
. | TRBJ1-1 | 15 | . | TRBV7-2 | CASSLVYHQNTEAFF | TGTGCCAGCAGCTTAGTGTATCACCAGAACACTGAAGCTTTCTTT
TRBD2 | TRBJ2-3 | 13 | . | TRBV20-1 | CSAQRGSTDTQYF | TGCAGTGCGCAGCGGGGAAGCACAGATACGCAGTATTTT
TRBD1 | TRBJ2-2 | 13 | . | TRBV5-1 | CASSWGQGRELFF | TGCGCCAGCAGCTGGGGACAGGGAAGGGAGCTGTTTTTT
. | TRBJ2-3 | 13 | . | TRBV6-2/TRBV6-3 | CASYGGPADTQYF | TGTGCCAGCTATGGCGGGCCCGCAGATACGCAGTATTTT
TRBD2 | TRBJ2-5 | 15 | . | TRBV7-9 | CASSLASSGQETQYF | TGTGCCAGCAGCTTAGCGTCTAGCGGTCAAGAGACCCAGTACTTC
TRBD1 | TRBJ1-2 | 13 | . | TRBV27 | CASSFGTAYGYTF | TGTGCCAGCAGTTTTGGGACAGCCTATGGCTACACCTTC
. | TRBJ1-2 | 14 | . | TRBV2 | CASSSGFGDYGYTF | TGTGCCAGCAGTTCAGGGTTTGGGGACTATGGCTACACCTTC